What follows are 8 T cell receptor beta chains derived from one specimen sequenced in a study of T cells after posttransplantation cyclophosphamide. Cells defined as naive were viable CD3+CD4+ or CD3+CD8+ and CCR7+CD45RA+CD45RO-CD95-CD27+CD28+. TCRdb's copy holds only in-frame clones and misses some; the assay was immunoSEQ multiplex PCR. The sample gives about 32,000 clones, roughly 91% of which show up once; around 0.096% is in the top ten. Specimen: naive CD4+ T cells sorted from blood. These receptors all stem from a man in his thirties or forties in good health and a related stem cell transplant donor.

This chain connects TRBV9 to TRBJ2-1; TRBD1 agrees at 9 bases. CDR1 SGDLS and CDR2 YYNGEE come from the germline V gene. The length of the CDR3 is 15 residues. V trimming: 4 bases; J trimming: 6 bases; junction bases outside the gene matches: 8. In DNA, the CDR3 is TGTGCCAGCAGCCTTGGACAGGGGCGGGTCAATGAGCAGTTCTTC. This gives the protein CASSLGQGRVNEQFF.

The CDR3 sequence: CASSLPAPNTGELFF. The CDR3 region has the DNA TGTGCCAGCAGTTTGCCAGCGCCGAACACCGGGGAGCTGTTTTTT. This rearrangement joins TRBV28 to TRBJ2-2, with D unresolved. The CDR3 has 15 residues. V was pared by 3 bases and J by 0 bases, with 8 bases between. Germline assignment: CDR1 MDHEN and CDR2 SYDVKM.

This clone has just one count. V gene TRBV11-2 combines with J gene TRBJ1-1, with D perhaps TRBD1 (6 bases). V dropped 3 bases and J dropped 1 base, with 12 bases sitting between them. Germline CDR1 is SGHAT and CDR2 is FQNNGV. CDR3 length: 15 amino acids. In DNA, the CDR3 is TGTGCCAGCAGCTTTTACAGGGCCTGGAACACTGAAGCTTTCTTT. It specifies CASSFYRAWNTEAFF.

V and J are TRBV6-5 and TRBJ2-1; no clear D gene. Trimming cost V 1 base and J 3 bases, with 4 bases left between them. The V gene's germline CDR1 is MNHEY and CDR2 SVGAGI. The CDR3 contains 13 residues. CDR3: CASSYLHYNEQFF. The CDR3 DNA reads as TGTGCCAGCAGTTACTTACACTACAATGAGCAGTTCTTC.

The chain employs TRBV7-8 and TRBJ2-5; TRBD1 agrees at 8 bases. The closer fit of TRBJ2-7 to the DNA end suggests the J call may be wrong. This CDR3 has 14 amino acids. CDR1 and CDR2 (germline): SGHVS, FQNEAQ. CDR3 DNA sequence: TGTGCCAGCAGCACACGGCAGGGGGCAAACGAGCAGTACTTC. This sequence encodes CASSTRQGANEQYF.

The V call is TRBV18, the J call TRBJ2-5, with 8 bases that match TRBD2. The J segment lost 5 bases and the V segment lost 2 bases, leaving 10 bases of the junction unmatched. CDR3 length: 16 residues. CDR1 is KGHSH, CDR2 LQKENI, per germline. The CDR3 region is CASSPTTSAHRETQYF. CDR3 bases: TGTGCCAGCTCACCAACGACTAGCGCCCACCGGGAGACCCAGTACTTC.

The chain carries TRBV10-2 and TRBJ2-4, with 12 bases fitting TRBD2. The CDR3 extends over 17 amino acids. Trimming took 6 bases from V and 2 from J; bases not matched to a gene: 8. Germline loops: CDR1 WSHSY, CDR2 SAAADI. The CDR3 region is CASRSTSGGAPKNIQYF. The CDR3, as DNA: TGCGCCAGCAGGTCGACTAGCGGGGGTGCGCCCAAAAACATTCAGTACTTC.

The chain couples TRBV5-4 to TRBJ2-7; 10 bases are shared with TRBD2. The germline V gene encodes CDR1 SGHNT and CDR2 YYREEE (reference sequence). The CDR3 runs to 16 residues. V lost 4 bases, J lost 5 bases, and 12 bases stayed unmatched. CDR3 nucleotide sequence: TGTGCCAGCAGCGCGAGACTAGCGGGCGAGAAGGACGAGCAGTACTTC. Translation: CASSARLAGEKDEQYF.